The 30 T cell receptor beta chains reported below all come from one sample, sequenced in a study of cytomegalovirus exposure and HLA in healthy donors (TCRdb year 2017). Libraries came from the immunoSEQ multiplex PCR assay. The multiplex PCR relied on a mix of 60 forward primers for TCR Vbeta segments and 13 reverse primers for TCR Jbeta segments. TCRdb holds this immuneACCESS table with in-frame rearrangements only. Some clones are missing; in checked studies, unresolved V genes explain under half, and the rest has no known cause. This sample has about 170,000 clones in its table, and 60% to 85% of those were observed once. Clones ranked in the top ten supply 0.6% to 0.95% of the sample. Sequenced material: PBMCs. All receptors come from a female donor in good health and CMV-seronegative.

A few counts support this clone. V usage is TRBV29-1 and J usage is TRBJ1-2; the match to TRBD1 covers 8 bases. V dropped 6 bases and J dropped 3; count of bases not matched to a gene: 15. The germline V gene has CDR1 SQVTM and CDR2 ANQGSEA. This CDR3 has 16 residues. The CDR3 DNA sequence: TGCAGCGTCCTACCCCCTCTGGCAGGGGGCGACTATGGCTACACCTTC. It specifies CSVLPPLAGGDYGYTF.

V is TRBV5-4 and J is TRBJ1-3, with 7 bases aligning to TRBD1. CDR1 and CDR2 from the germline V gene are SGHNT and YYREEE (reference sequence). Trimming removed 2 bases from V and 0 bases from J; junction bases left unmatched: 17. This CDR3 has 20 amino acids. DNA of the CDR3: TGTGCCAGCAGCTTTAGGAATCGGGTCCGAGGGGGCCTCTCTGGAAACACCATATATTTT. Its protein product is CASSFRNRVRGGLSGNTIYF.

J is TRBJ1-5 and V is TRBV19; D is unclear. Germline V gene data show CDR1 as LNHDA and CDR2 as SQIVND (reference sequence). Trimming stripped 0 bases from V and 3 bases from J, with 15 bases between. This CDR3 is 17 amino acids long. The CDR3 is CASSIDVSGILNQPQHF. CDR3 DNA: TGTGCCAGTAGTATAGATGTTTCCGGGATTCTCAATCAGCCCCAGCATTTT.

This clone came up a few times. The J gene is TRBJ2-1, the V gene TRBV4-3, with a weak D call TRBD1 (5 bases). Per germline, CDR1 LGHNA and CDR2 YSLEER. V was cut by 0 bases and J by 8 bases, with 8 bases left in between. The CDR3 totals 13 residues. The chain's CDR3 is CASSQDIGDEQFF. Here the CDR3 DNA reads TGCGCCAGCAGCCAAGATATAGGGGATGAGCAGTTCTTC.

CDR3 bases: TGTGCCAGCAGCGCCGCTCGCGGGGGGCAGAGGACCGGGGAGCTGTTTTTT. Amino acids: CASSAARGGQRTGELFF. The chain is built from TRBV9 and TRBJ2-2, with 8 bases that match TRBD2. This CDR3 spans 17 amino acids. V gave up 3 bases and J gave up 5 bases; unmatched junction bases: 12. Germline V gene data show CDR1 as SGDLS and CDR2 as YYNGEE.

This clone was counted a few times. This chain uses TRBV27 with TRBJ2-7, with 11 bases lining up with TRBD2. Trimming at V came to 6 bases and at J to 3 bases, leaving 10 bases not matched to a gene. CDR1 is MNHEY, CDR2 SMNVEV, per germline (reference sequence). CDR3 length equals 16 residues. CDR3 coding DNA: TGTGCCAGCAGCCCCGGGGTAGCGGGAGGGGGCTACGAGCAGTACTTC. Residues: CASSPGVAGGGYEQYF.

In DNA form, the CDR3 reads TGTGCCAGCAGTGAAATAGGCGGCTCTGGAAACACCATATATTTT. Its translation: CASSEIGGSGNTIYF. The J gene is TRBJ1-3, the V gene TRBV6-1; D ambiguous. V lost 2 bases, J lost 0 bases, and 8 bases lay in between. In germline, CDR1 is MNHNS, CDR2 SASEGT. The CDR3 runs to 15 residues.

V usage is TRBV7-3 and J usage is TRBJ2-7, with TRBD1 matching over 8 bases. The CDR3 is made up of 12 amino acids. CDR1 and CDR2 (germline): SGHTA, FQGTGA. V was pared by 10 bases and J by 5 bases, with 7 bases of the junction left unmatched. CDR3 coding DNA: TGTGCCACCATGACAGGGGAGGACGAGCAGTACTTC. This translates into CATMTGEDEQYF.

This CDR3 reads CASSSAGTGAYGYTF. The CDR3 region has the DNA TGTGCCAGCAGTTCAGCCGGGACAGGGGCCTATGGCTACACCTTC. The rearrangement uses TRBV28 and TRBJ1-2, with 10 bases matching TRBD1. This CDR3 is 15 amino acids long. V trimming: 4 bases; J trimming: 4 bases; junction bases outside the gene matches: 6. Germline V gives CDR1 MDHEN, CDR2 SYDVKM.

The rearrangement uses TRBV7-9 and TRBJ2-7; TRBD2 matches at 11 bases. Germline lookup yields CDR1 SEHNR and CDR2 FQNEAQ (reference sequence). Unmatched junction bases numbered 6, after V lost 3 bases and J lost 5 bases. The CDR3 runs 15 residues. The CDR3 sequence: CASSFTSGGPHEQYF. The CDR3, as DNA: TGTGCCAGCAGCTTTACTAGCGGGGGCCCTCACGAGCAGTACTTC.

This clone has more than one count but fewer than ten. The V and J genes are TRBV5-4 and TRBJ1-1; possible D gene TRBD1, 5 bases. The germline V gene encodes CDR1 SGHNT and CDR2 YYREEE (reference sequence). Trimming shortened V by 1 base and J by 5 bases, and 12 bases separated the two germline ends. The length of the CDR3 is 14 residues. CDR3 residues: CASSLSVGGTEAFF. The CDR3 bases are TGTGCCAGCAGCTTGTCTGTGGGGGGAACTGAAGCTTTCTTT.

The chain recombines TRBV6-5 with TRBJ2-2; possibly TRBD2 for D (6 bases). Germline loops: CDR1 MNHEY, CDR2 SVGAGI. This CDR3 spans 16 amino acids. V lost 4 bases, J lost 0 bases, and 12 bases lay in between. In DNA, the CDR3 is TGTGCCAGCAGTTGGCAGTGGGGGGCGAACACCGGGGAGCTGTTTTTT. Its protein is CASSWQWGANTGELFF.

The rearrangement links TRBV7-2 to TRBJ2-3; 12 nucleotides line up with TRBD2. The CDR3 totals 15 residues. Germline V gene data show CDR1 as SGHTA and CDR2 as FQGNSA. V shed 5 bases and J 3 bases; nucleotides not matched to a gene: 3. The CDR3 loop reads CASSKTSGRTDTQYF. The DNA for the CDR3 is TGTGCCAGCAGCAAGACTAGCGGGAGAACAGATACGCAGTATTTT.

This clone was detected a few times. The chain carries TRBV4-3 and TRBJ1-1; D is perhaps TRBD1 (5 bases). The CDR3 spans 14 residues. V shed 0 bases and J shed 6 bases, with 11 bases lying between them. The germline V gene has CDR1 LGHNA and CDR2 YSLEER. In nucleotides, the CDR3 is TGCGCCAGCAGCCAAGATACGGGAGGGGCTGAAGCTTTCTTT. Encoded protein: CASSQDTGGAEAFF.

The V gene is TRBV28, the J gene TRBJ2-1, with a possible D match to TRBD1 (7 bases). The germline V and J ends were trimmed by 4 bases and 3 bases, with 19 bases remaining between them. The CDR3 has 17 residues. CDR1 and CDR2 from the germline V gene are MDHEN and SYDVKM. The chain's CDR3 is CASSWGVGGQFYNEQFF. In DNA, the CDR3 is TGTGCCAGCAGTTGGGGAGTGGGGGGACAGTTCTACAATGAGCAGTTCTTC.

This clone has a handful of counts. The V call is TRBV6-5, the J call TRBJ2-7; 8 nucleotides agree with TRBD2. Germline CDR1 reads MNHEY; CDR2 reads SVGAGI. This CDR3 region has 15 residues. The ends lost 9 bases at V and 2 bases at J; junction bases unmatched: 12. The CDR3 DNA reads as TGTGCCAGTAGAGTTACTAGCGGCTCTGCCTACGAGCAGTACTTC. It translates to CASRVTSGSAYEQYF.

Only a few counts were recorded for this clone. This chain connects TRBV2 to TRBJ1-4, with D maybe TRBD1 (5 bases). Germline lookup yields CDR1 SNHLY and CDR2 FYNNEI. This CDR3 is built from 14 residues. Trimming cost V 3 bases and J 7 bases, with 12 bases left between them. The CDR3 protein is CASSDGGLAEKLFF. The DNA for the CDR3 is TGTGCCAGCAGTGATGGGGGGTTAGCTGAAAAACTGTTTTTT.

This clone was observed a handful of times. The chain is built from TRBV13 and TRBJ2-7, with 7 positions matching TRBD2. There are 15 residues in the CDR3. Trimming cost V 5 bases and J 7 bases; bases outside gene matches: 14. Germline V gives CDR1 PRHDT, CDR2 FYEKMQ (reference sequence). The CDR3: CASSPRGNPGGEQYF. Here the CDR3 DNA reads TGTGCCAGCAGCCCCCGAGGTAACCCCGGGGGGGAGCAGTACTTC.

In this sample, this clone turned up a few times. The chain recombines TRBV7-2 with TRBJ2-6; maybe TRBD1 (7 bases). V lost 5 bases, J lost 0 bases, and 14 bases lay in between. Germline V gene data show CDR1 as SGHTA and CDR2 as FQGNSA. There are 17 residues in the CDR3. The CDR3 DNA is TGTGCCAGCAGCATACAGGGGAGGAGCTCTGGGGCCAACGTCCTGACTTTC. This gives the protein CASSIQGRSSGANVLTF.

This clone was counted a single time. The chain uses TRBV19 and TRBJ2-2; 13 bases align to TRBD2. J lost 7 bases, V lost 5 bases, and 10 bases had no gene match. CDR1 LNHDA and CDR2 SQIVND come from the germline V gene (reference sequence). The CDR3 extends over 17 amino acids. CDR3 residues: CASSDRTSGRRGGELFF. The CDR3 nucleotides read TGTGCCAGTAGTGACCGGACTAGCGGGAGACGAGGCGGGGAGCTGTTTTTT.

This clone was seen only once. The chain's CDR3 is CASSSGGLAGGKTQYF. CDR3 nucleotides: TGTGCCAGCAGTTCAGGAGGACTAGCGGGGGGTAAGACCCAGTACTTC. The genes are TRBV6-6 and TRBJ2-5; 14 nucleotides align to TRBD2. V dropped 4 bases and J dropped 6; count of bases not matched to a gene: 7. The germline CDR1 and CDR2 sequences are MNHNY and SVGAGI (reference sequence). The CDR3 runs to 16 residues.

This clone was seen only a few times. CDR3 region: CASSVDRQRYNEQFF. In DNA, the CDR3 is TGTGCCAGCAGCGTGGACAGGCAGCGCTACAATGAGCAGTTCTTC. The gene calls are TRBV9 and TRBJ2-1; 7 bases are shared with TRBD1. Germline CDR1 reads SGDLS; CDR2 reads YYNGEE. CDR3 length: 15 amino acids. Trimming cost V 2 bases and J 3 bases; bases outside gene matches: 5.

CDR3 nucleotides: TGCGCCAGCAGCGCCCCTACCTCGGGCACTGAAGCTTTCTTT. Its protein product is CASSAPTSGTEAFF. The chain joins TRBV4-1 to TRBJ1-1; D unclear. V dropped 5 bases and J dropped 4 bases, with 14 bases sitting between them. Germline assignment: CDR1 MGHRA and CDR2 YSYEKL. The CDR3 has 14 residues.

The V call is TRBV6-4, the J call TRBJ2-5, with D unresolved. Between the trimmed V and J ends, which lost 8 bases and 1 base, there was a span of 8 bases. The CDR3 is 12 amino acids. CDR1 is MRHNA, CDR2 SNTAGT, per germline. The DNA of the CDR3 is TGTGCCAGCCCAGGCCCCCAAGAGACCCAGTACTTC. Translation gives CASPGPQETQYF.

The chain couples TRBV27 to TRBJ1-6; 7 nucleotides line up with TRBD1. V gave up 5 bases and J gave up 9 bases; unmatched junction bases: 1. There are 12 residues in the CDR3. Germline V gene sequence: CDR1 MNHEY, CDR2 SMNVEV (reference sequence). The CDR3 nucleotides read TGTGCCAGCAGTAACAGGGGTTCACCCCTCCACTTT. This translates into CASSNRGSPLHF.

The chain recombines TRBV9 with TRBJ1-6, with a possible D match to TRBD1 (5 bases). This CDR3 contains 15 residues. V lost 3 bases and J 10 bases, leaving 17 bases between the germline ends. Germline CDR1 is SGDLS and CDR2 is YYNGEE. CDR3 nucleotides: TGTGCCAGCAGCGCAACCGGGCAGGGCCAGTCACCCCTCCACTTT. It translates to CASSATGQGQSPLHF.

This chain joins TRBV4-2 and TRBJ1-4; 9 bases are shared with TRBD1. This CDR3 contains 15 residues. Germline trimming cut 0 bases from V and 6 bases from J; bases unmatched to any gene: 2. Germline V gene data show CDR1 as LGHNA and CDR2 as YNFKEQ. CDR3 in DNA: TGTGCCAGCAGCCAAGAGGGGACAGGGTATGAAAAACTGTTTTTT. Its protein is CASSQEGTGYEKLFF.

This chain connects TRBV4-1 to TRBJ1-5, with D possibly being TRBD1 (6 bases). Trimming cost V 4 bases and J 1 base, with 8 bases left between them. CDR1 and CDR2 (germline): MGHRA, YSYEKL. The length of the CDR3 is 14 residues. CDR3 in amino acids: CASSLGQSNQPQHF. For the CDR3, the DNA is TGCGCCAGCAGCCTCGGACAGAGCAATCAGCCCCAGCATTTT.

The genes are TRBV11-2 and TRBJ2-7; 7 bases are a match to TRBD1. The germline CDR1 and CDR2 sequences are SGHAT and FQNNGV. The length of the CDR3 is 12 residues. J gave up 13 bases and V 0 bases, and 6 bases lay outside the gene matches. CDR3 sequence reads: CASSLEGTAYYF. In DNA form, the CDR3 reads TGTGCCAGCAGCTTAGAGGGGACAGCTTATTACTTC.

The genes are TRBV29-1 and TRBJ2-3; D is perhaps TRBD1 (6 bases). Trimming took off 7 bases at V and 5 bases at J, with 19 bases between the two ends. The germline CDR1 and CDR2 sequences are SQVTM and ANQGSEA. The CDR3 is 14 amino acids. This CDR3 is CSAPGVFSGDTQYF. In DNA, the CDR3 is TGCAGCGCACCAGGGGTGTTTTCAGGAGATACGCAGTATTTT.